These 25 T cell receptor beta chains came from one sample sequenced in a study of blood T cell repertoires in COVID-19 (dated by TCRdb to the early 2020s). To prepare the library, the immunoSEQ multiplex PCR assay was applied. TCRdb obtained this table from immuneACCESS and retained in-frame rearrangements with V and J assigned. These tables miss some clones; where compared with another copy, unresolved V genes account for less than half of the shortfall, and the remainder is unexplained. The sample data list 76,000 or so clones, and about 90% of these were observed just once. The ten largest clones take up around 5.8% of the sample. The specimen was peripheral blood. These receptors were taken from a human donor in a cohort sampled during active COVID-19.

This chain uses TRBV19 with TRBJ1-5, with 9 bases fitting TRBD1. After removal of 6 bases from V and 4 bases from J, the junction contained 13 bases not matched to a gene. The CDR3 runs 17 residues. Germline values: CDR1 LNHDA, CDR2 SQIVND (reference sequence). CDR3 nucleotide sequence: TGTGCCAGTAGCGACCGGACAGGGGCGTATATGAATCAGCCCCAGCATTTT. This translates into CASSDRTGAYMNQPQHF.

The chain links TRBV18 to TRBJ1-4; 8 bases fit TRBD1. CDR3 size: 13 residues. Trimming at V came to 6 bases and at J to 5 bases, leaving 2 bases not matched to a gene. Germline lookup yields CDR1 KGHSH and CDR2 LQKENI. This chain's CDR3 is CASSWTGNEKLFF. The CDR3 region has the DNA TGTGCCAGCTCCTGGACAGGGAATGAAAAACTGTTTTTT.

The J gene is TRBJ1-5, the V gene TRBV6-5; 10 bases are a match to TRBD1. J lost 6 bases, V lost 6 bases, and 5 bases had no gene match. The CDR3 totals 14 residues. Germline CDR1 and CDR2: MNHEY and SVGAGI. CDR3 region: CASSRGQGIQPQHF. Here the CDR3 DNA reads TGTGCCAGCAGCCGGGGACAGGGGATTCAGCCCCAGCATTTT.

V and J are TRBV4-1 and TRBJ2-7, with 14 bases that match TRBD2. Per germline, CDR1 MGHRA and CDR2 YSYEKL. CDR3 size: 16 residues. V lost 3 bases, J lost 3 bases, and 4 bases stayed unmatched. CDR3 amino acids: CASSQGLAGALYEQYF. The CDR3 DNA follows: TGCGCCAGCAGCCAGGGACTAGCGGGGGCCCTCTACGAGCAGTACTTC.

This chain links TRBV10-3 with TRBJ2-2; D is possibly TRBD2 (6 bases). Trimming cost V 4 bases and J 3 bases, with 12 bases left between them. The germline gives CDR1 ENHRY, CDR2 SYGVKD. This CDR3 contains 15 residues. The CDR3 DNA follows: TGTGCCATCAGTGTGGGCGGGGCAGACACCGGGGAGCTGTTTTTT. Amino acids: CAISVGGADTGELFF.

This clone was seen once. The V gene is TRBV7-2, the J gene TRBJ2-1; D might be TRBD2 (6 bases). Germline lookup yields CDR1 SGHTA and CDR2 FQGNSA. The CDR3 is 11 amino acids. V was cut by 8 bases and J by 7 bases, with 9 bases left in between. The CDR3 reads CASRRGNEQFF. CDR3 nucleotides: TGTGCCAGCCGCCGGGGGAATGAGCAGTTCTTC.

The genes are TRBV4-1 and TRBJ2-6; D may be TRBD1 (5 bases). CDR3 length: 17 amino acids. The germline CDR1 and CDR2 sequences are MGHRA and YSYEKL. Trimming shortened V by 5 bases and J by 0 bases, and 14 bases separated the two germline ends. The CDR3, as DNA: TGCGCCAGCAGCTACAAGACAGAGTTCTCTGGGGCCAACGTCCTGACTTTC. This translates into CASSYKTEFSGANVLTF.

The chain uses TRBV29-1 and TRBJ2-3, with 7 positions matching TRBD2. This CDR3 comprises 13 residues. Germline V lookup: CDR1 SQVTM, CDR2 ANQGSEA. After removal of 6 bases from V and 12 bases from J, the junction contained 15 bases not matched to a gene. CDR3 coding DNA: TGCAGCGTGGACCCCGGCGGCGGGGGATACCAGTATTTT. Its translation: CSVDPGGGGYQYF.

The J gene is TRBJ2-5, the V gene TRBV7-2, with TRBD1 matching 8 bases. Per germline, CDR1 SGHTA and CDR2 FQGNSA. CDR3 length: 16 amino acids. The V segment lost 3 bases and the J segment 5 bases; nucleotides outside the gene matches: 11. Written as DNA, the CDR3 is TGTGCCAGCAGCTTTGGATCGACAGGGGCAGGGGAGACCCAGTACTTC. This codes for CASSFGSTGAGETQYF.

V gene TRBV4-2 combines with J gene TRBJ2-1; 11 bases map to TRBD2. V lost 4 bases to trimming and J lost 7 bases; unmatched junction nucleotides: 6. The CDR3 is 15 amino acids. Germline V gives CDR1 LGHNA, CDR2 YNFKEQ. The CDR3 loop reads CASSPTSGDGNEQFF. CDR3 nucleotide sequence: TGTGCCAGCAGCCCGACTAGCGGGGACGGGAATGAGCAGTTCTTC.

The J gene is TRBJ1-4, the V gene TRBV7-8; D gene uncertain. The length of the CDR3 is 15 residues. V was pared by 5 bases and J by 5 bases, with 15 bases between. Germline CDR1 is SGHVS and CDR2 is FQNEAQ. DNA of the CDR3: TGTGCCAGCAGCCGGAGGACTTTAGGAAATGAAAAACTGTTTTTT. Translating gives CASSRRTLGNEKLFF.

The chain recombines TRBV6-5 with TRBJ2-5; D not resolved. The CDR3 runs to 15 residues. The ends were cut back, 2 bases at V and 5 bases at J, with 15 bases in the middle. The germline gives CDR1 MNHEY, CDR2 SVGAGI. The CDR3 here is CASSYGQARWETQYF. CDR3 sequence (DNA): TGTGCCAGCAGTTACGGGCAGGCCCGCTGGGAGACCCAGTACTTC.

This clone occurred a few times. This chain joins TRBV4-3 and TRBJ2-2, with D possibly being TRBD1 (5 bases). This CDR3 is built from 17 residues. Germline CDR1 is LGHNA and CDR2 is YSLEER. The V gene lost 0 bases and the J gene lost 1 base, with 12 bases spanning the gap. CDR3 in DNA: TGCGCCAGCAGCCAAGAGTCAGGTCAGGGGAACACCGGGGAGCTGTTTTTT. Protein product: CASSQESGQGNTGELFF.

This chain connects TRBV27 to TRBJ2-7; TRBD1 agrees at 9 bases. V gave up 6 bases and J gave up 3 bases; unmatched junction bases: 6. The germline V gene has CDR1 MNHEY and CDR2 SMNVEV (reference sequence). The CDR3 is made up of 14 amino acids. CDR3 amino acids: CASSRTGVLYEQYF. The DNA for the CDR3 is TGTGCCAGCAGCCGGACAGGGGTCCTCTACGAGCAGTACTTC.

This clone was counted once. This chain links TRBV29-1 with TRBJ2-5; TRBD1 matches 8 bases. CDR1 and CDR2 (germline): SQVTM, ANQGSEA. Trimming took 6 bases from V and 4 from J; bases not matched to a gene: 10. The CDR3 has 14 amino acids. CDR3 residues: CSVKRQGSRETQYF. The CDR3 region has the DNA TGCAGCGTGAAGAGACAGGGGTCGAGAGAGACCCAGTACTTC.

This chain uses TRBV29-1 with TRBJ1-1; D gene ambiguous. Germline lookup yields CDR1 SQVTM and CDR2 ANQGSEA. V lost 1 base and J lost 0, with 9 bases in between. The CDR3 is 14 amino acids. CDR3 DNA: TGCAGCGTTGAAGGGGTCGCGGTGAACACTGAAGCTTTCTTT. This gives the protein CSVEGVAVNTEAFF.

This chain uses TRBV24-1 with TRBJ2-7; no clear D. Germline CDR1 is KGHDR and CDR2 is SFDVKD. The CDR3 is 12 amino acids. V dropped 3 bases and J dropped 6 bases, with 8 bases sitting between them. In DNA, the CDR3 is TGTGCCACCAGTGATGCCCGAGGCGAGCAGTACTTC. It specifies CATSDARGEQYF.

This clone was detected only once. The chain couples TRBV7-2 to TRBJ2-1; 8 bases align to TRBD2. Germline CDR1 SGHTA, CDR2 FQGNSA. The CDR3 loop spans 14 amino acids. V lost 2 bases and J lost 7; bases outside the gene matches: 4. As DNA, the CDR3 is TGTGCCAGCAGCTTAAGGCTAGCGGGTAATGAGCAGTTCTTC. This sequence encodes CASSLRLAGNEQFF.

The rearrangement uses TRBV9 and TRBJ1-6; 8 positions match TRBD1. The CDR3 contains 15 residues. V lost 4 bases and J lost 5; bases outside the gene matches: 5. CDR1 is SGDLS, CDR2 YYNGEE, per germline. The CDR3 sequence: CASSYRTGNNSPLHF. CDR3 coding DNA: TGTGCCAGCAGCTATAGGACAGGGAATAATTCACCCCTCCACTTT.

Written as DNA, the CDR3 is TGTGCCAGCAGCGGAGCGACAGGGAACTATGGCTACACCTTC. It encodes CASSGATGNYGYTF. J is TRBJ1-2 and V is TRBV9; 7 bases match TRBD1. In germline, CDR1 is SGDLS, CDR2 YYNGEE. Losses at the gene ends were 3 bases for V and 2 bases for J; bases not matched to a gene: 4. The CDR3 is 14 amino acids.

V is TRBV12-3 or TRBV12-4 and J is TRBJ2-1, with a tentative D call TRBD1 (5 bases). V shed 3 bases and J shed 8 bases, with 11 bases lying between them. The CDR3 sequence is 13 residues long. The CDR3 loop reads CASSFGSGYEQFF. CDR3 sequence (DNA): TGTGCCAGCAGTTTTGGCTCAGGGTATGAGCAGTTCTTC.

This chain joins TRBV2 and TRBJ2-6, with TRBD1 identical over 7 bases. From germline, CDR1 is SNHLY and CDR2 FYNNEI. This CDR3 comprises 18 residues. V lost 5 bases, J lost 0 bases, and 10 bases stayed unmatched. This CDR3 is CASSRTGLLSSGANVLTF. CDR3 DNA sequence: TGTGCCAGCAGTCGGACAGGCCTCCTTAGCTCTGGGGCCAACGTCCTGACTTTC.

V usage is TRBV5-1 and J usage is TRBJ2-7, with a tentative D call TRBD2 (6 bases). V lost 1 base and J 6 bases, leaving 14 bases between the germline ends. The CDR3 has 14 residues. Germline V gives CDR1 SGHRS, CDR2 YFSETQ. CDR3 nucleotide sequence: TGCGCCAGCAGCTTGCGGGACTCAAGCGGCGAGCAGTACTTC. Amino acid sequence: CASSLRDSSGEQYF. Combining the CDR3 with reference TRBV5-1 and TRBJ2-7 gives the whole variable domain KAGVTQTPRYLIKTRGQQVTLSCSPISGHRSVSWYQQTPGQGLQFLFEYFSETQRNKGNFPGRFSGRQFSNSRSEMNVSTLELGDSALYLCASSLRDSSGEQYFGPGTRLTVT.

V is TRBV18 and J is TRBJ1-1, with TRBD1 matching over 10 bases. This CDR3 comprises 16 residues. Trimming took 5 bases from V and 0 from J; bases not matched to a gene: 6. In germline, CDR1 is KGHSH, CDR2 LQKENI. CDR3 region: CASSSTGGGMNTEAFF. CDR3 DNA: TGTGCCAGCTCATCGACAGGGGGCGGGATGAACACTGAAGCTTTCTTT. Drawing the rest from reference TRBV18 and TRBJ1-1, the complete variable domain is NAGVMQNPRHLVRRRGQEARLRCSPMKGHSHVYWYRQLPEEGLKFMVYLQKENIIDESGMPKERFSAEFPKEGPSILRIQQVVRGDSAAYFCASSSTGGGMNTEAFFGQGTRLTVV.

This chain uses TRBV27 with TRBJ2-7, with 7 bases lining up with TRBD1. The germline V gene has CDR1 MNHEY and CDR2 SMNVEV (reference sequence). This CDR3 region has 14 residues. V lost 10 bases, J lost 7 bases, and 16 bases stayed unmatched. The CDR3 DNA sequence: TGTGCCACCACGCCCCTTCGGGACAGACGAGAGCAGTACTTC. It specifies CATTPLRDRREQYF.